Presented here are 24 T cell receptor beta chains from one specimen sequenced in a study of blood T cell repertoires in COVID-19. Data came from immunoSEQ multiplex PCR; TCRdb stores just in-frame clones and leaves some out. The repertoire has 35,000 to 45,000 clones, 70% to 90% of them found once; the top ten carry over 5%. The sample consisted of peripheral blood. These receptors were obtained from a man in his forties or fifties with active COVID-19.

The CDR3 DNA follows: TGTGCCAGCAGCTACTTAGGGGGAGCGCAGTACTTC. This translates into CASSYLGGAQYF. This chain uses TRBV7-9 with TRBJ2-7, with TRBD1 as a possible D gene (6 bases). The CDR3 runs 12 residues. The V and J ends lost 4 bases and 9 bases respectively, with 13 bases between them. Germline V CDR1 and CDR2: SEHNR, FQNEAQ (reference sequence).

The chain is built from TRBV7-6 and TRBJ1-6, with 8 bases identical to TRBD1. CDR1 and CDR2 from the germline V gene are SGHVS and FNYEAQ. Losses at the gene ends were 7 bases for V and 7 bases for J; bases not matched to a gene: 9. The CDR3 sequence is 15 residues long. The CDR3 DNA reads TGTGCCAGCACAATCTTCAGGGGGCCAAATTCACCCCTCCACTTT. Translation gives CASTIFRGPNSPLHF. Full variable domain (remainder filled in from reference TRBV7-6 and TRBJ1-6): GAGVSQSPRYKVTKRGQDVALRCDPISGHVSLYWYRQALGQGPEFLTYFNYEAQQDKSGLPNDRFSAERPEGSISTLTIQRTEQRDSAMYRCASTIFRGPNSPLHFGNGTRLTVT.

V is TRBV5-4 and J is TRBJ1-1; a possible D gene is TRBD1 (5 bases). V lost 4 bases and J 5 bases, leaving 12 bases between the germline ends. CDR1 is SGHNT, CDR2 YYREEE, per germline (reference sequence). There are 13 residues in the CDR3. This chain's CDR3 is CASSLTDKTEAFF. CDR3 nucleotide sequence: TGTGCCAGCAGCCTTACGGACAAAACTGAAGCTTTCTTT.

There are a few counts of this clone. V is TRBV28 and J is TRBJ1-2, with D possibly matching TRBD1 (5 bases). The germline CDR1 and CDR2 sequences are MDHEN and SYDVKM. V dropped 4 bases and J dropped 3 bases, with 18 bases sitting between them. The CDR3 length is 16 residues. CDR3 nucleotides: TGTGCCAGCAGTTCCCCCCGGCGGGGGGAGGACTATGGCTACACCTTC. This sequence encodes CASSSPRRGEDYGYTF.

A single count supports this clone. This chain connects TRBV10-3 to TRBJ1-2, with TRBD1 identical over 7 bases. Germline CDR1 and CDR2: ENHRY and SYGVKD. J gave up 5 bases and V 9 bases, and 6 bases lay outside the gene matches. There are 12 residues in the CDR3. In DNA, the CDR3 is TGTGCCATAAACCAGGGACAGTATGGCTACACCTTC. Translated: CAINQGQYGYTF.

The chain couples TRBV5-4 to TRBJ2-7, with 8 bases fitting TRBD2. The CDR3 loop spans 14 amino acids. Germline V gene lookup returns CDR1 SGHNT and CDR2 YYREEE (reference sequence). Trimming took 2 bases from V and 4 from J; bases not matched to a gene: 5. CDR3 residues: CASSFGREGYEQYF. CDR3 in DNA: TGTGCCAGCAGCTTCGGCCGGGAGGGGTACGAGCAGTACTTC.

CDR3 bases: TGTGCCAGCAGCACTGAACTAGCGGGACAATACAATGAGCAGTTCTTC. Its protein product is CASSTELAGQYNEQFF. This chain connects TRBV13 to TRBJ2-1; 10 nucleotides align to TRBD2. CDR1 and CDR2 (germline): PRHDT, FYEKMQ (reference sequence). The CDR3 extends over 16 amino acids. Losses at the gene ends were 5 bases for V and 4 bases for J; bases not matched to a gene: 8.

The rearrangement joins TRBV18 to TRBJ2-7, with a tentative D call TRBD1 (6 bases). Trimming removed 4 bases from V and 4 bases from J, with 17 bases in between. Germline-derived CDR1 and CDR2 are KGHSH and LQKENI. There are 15 residues in the CDR3. In DNA form, the CDR3 reads TGTGCCAGCTCACTTTCTCAGGGGAAAGGGTACGAGCAGTACTTC. Translated: CASSLSQGKGYEQYF.

The chain uses TRBV7-8 and TRBJ2-1, with a possible D match to TRBD2 (5 bases). Germline assignment: CDR1 SGHVS and CDR2 FQNEAQ. With 0 bases removed from V and 0 bases from J, the gap between germline ends came to 9 bases. The CDR3 is 16 amino acids. The CDR3 region has the DNA TGTGCCAGCAGCTTAGCGCAAGCGGCCTCCTACAATGAGCAGTTCTTC. Residues: CASSLAQAASYNEQFF. Full variable domain (rest looked up from reference TRBV7-8 and TRBJ2-1): GAGVSQSPRYKVAKRGQDVALRCDPISGHVSLFWYQQALGQGPEFLTYFQNEAQLDKSGLPSDRFFAERPEGSVSTLKIQRTQQEDSAVYLCASSLAQAASYNEQFFGPGTRLTVL.

The CDR3 bases are TGTGCCAGCAGCAGACAGGGTGGGAACACTGAAGCTTTCTTT. Residues: CASSRQGGNTEAFF. The chain couples TRBV9 to TRBJ1-1; 7 bases line up with TRBD1. With 4 bases clipped from V and 1 base from J, the junction kept 4 bases outside the gene matches. Looked up from germline, CDR1 is SGDLS and CDR2 is YYNGEE. The CDR3 has 14 amino acids. The complete variable domain, with remaining parts taken from reference TRBV9 and TRBJ1-1, reads DSGVTQTPKHLITATGQRVTLRCSPRSGDLSVYWYQQSLDQGLQFLIQYYNGEERAKGNILERFSAQQFPDLHSELNLSSLELGDSALYFCASSRQGGNTEAFFGQGTRLTVV.

The rearrangement links TRBV9 to TRBJ2-7, with 8 nucleotides matching TRBD2. This CDR3 has 14 residues. CDR1 is SGDLS, CDR2 YYNGEE, per germline. Losses at the gene ends were 4 bases for V and 6 bases for J; bases not matched to a gene: 9. CDR3 sequence (DNA): TGTGCCAGCAGCCCCGGGGGGGGAATCGGCGAGCAGTACTTC. Protein sequence: CASSPGGGIGEQYF.

The chain combines TRBV7-2 with TRBJ2-1; a possible D gene is TRBD1 (5 bases). Trimming shortened V by 5 bases and J by 8 bases, and 10 bases separated the two germline ends. From germline, CDR1 is SGHTA and CDR2 FQGNSA. This CDR3 has 12 residues. The CDR3 spells CASSGEGDEQFF. The CDR3, as DNA: TGTGCCAGCAGCGGAGAAGGGGATGAGCAGTTCTTC.

V is TRBV7-2 and J is TRBJ2-1; tentatively, D is TRBD2 (6 bases). Trimming removed 1 base at V and 4 bases at J, with 8 bases between. CDR1 is SGHTA and CDR2 is FQGNSA in the germline V gene. The CDR3 has 14 residues. The CDR3 DNA reads as TGTGCCAGCAGCTTAGTGGGACTTTACAATGAGCAGTTCTTC. It yields the protein CASSLVGLYNEQFF.

The chain has TRBV18 and TRBJ2-5, with D hard to call. Looked up from germline, CDR1 is KGHSH and CDR2 is LQKENI. Trimming shortened V by 6 bases and J by 1 base, and 9 bases separated the two germline ends. CDR3 length: 13 residues. The CDR3 nucleotides read TGTGCCAGCTCTCCATCCGGCCAAGAGACCCAGTACTTC. As protein: CASSPSGQETQYF.

This rearrangement joins TRBV27 to TRBJ1-1, with TRBD1 matching 8 bases. V lost 0 bases and J lost 4; bases outside the gene matches: 4. In germline, CDR1 is MNHEY, CDR2 SMNVEV (reference sequence). This CDR3 contains 15 residues. The CDR3 loop is CASSLSGQGGTEAFF. The CDR3 region has the DNA TGTGCCAGCAGTTTATCCGGACAGGGTGGCACTGAAGCTTTCTTT.

This chain links TRBV18 with TRBJ2-7, with 7 bases identical to TRBD2. There are 16 residues in the CDR3. CDR1 and CDR2 from the germline V gene are KGHSH and LQKENI. J gave up 3 bases and V 3 bases, and 11 bases lay outside the gene matches. CDR3 loop: CASSPLPGTTSYEQYF. The CDR3 DNA reads TGTGCCAGCTCACCGCTCCCGGGGACTACGAGCTACGAGCAGTACTTC.

The chain joins TRBV6-1 to TRBJ1-2; 9 bases align to TRBD1. Germline loops: CDR1 MNHNS, CDR2 SASEGT. The CDR3 covers 17 residues. Losses at the gene ends were 2 bases for V and 0 bases for J; bases not matched to a gene: 7. The chain's CDR3 is CASSEQDRGWSNYGYTF. The DNA of the CDR3 is TGTGCCAGCAGTGAACAGGACAGGGGCTGGTCTAACTATGGCTACACCTTC.

This clone was recorded once. This chain uses TRBV9 with TRBJ1-2; TRBD1 matches at 8 bases. The CDR3 runs 16 residues. From germline, CDR1 is SGDLS and CDR2 YYNGEE. V gave up 0 bases and J gave up 8 bases; unmatched junction bases: 12. Written as DNA, the CDR3 is TGTGCCAGCAGCGTAGACGGTCAGGGGGCTATAGGGGGCTACACCTTC. Its protein is CASSVDGQGAIGGYTF.

The chain employs TRBV2 and TRBJ2-7; TRBD2 might be the D (5 bases). The CDR3 runs to 14 residues. The germline V gene has CDR1 SNHLY and CDR2 FYNNEI. V dropped 3 bases and J dropped 2 bases, with 11 bases sitting between them. CDR3 amino acids: CASSDGNVAYEQYF. The CDR3 nucleotides read TGTGCCAGCAGTGACGGGAACGTCGCCTACGAGCAGTACTTC.

V gene TRBV6-5 combines with J gene TRBJ1-2; D is unresolved. This CDR3 spans 13 amino acids. With 5 bases removed from V and 8 bases from J, the gap between germline ends came to 15 bases. The germline V gene has CDR1 MNHEY and CDR2 SVGAGI. DNA of the CDR3: TGTGCCAGCAGTCTCTCGGGGTTGCTCGGCTACACCTTC. This sequence encodes CASSLSGLLGYTF.

The V and J genes are TRBV5-1 and TRBJ2-1, with 10 bases matching TRBD2. This CDR3 is built from 17 residues. Germline V gene lookup returns CDR1 SGHRS and CDR2 YFSETQ. J lost 3 bases, V lost 8 bases, and 14 bases had no gene match. In nucleotides, the CDR3 is TGCGCCAGTACCCCGCGGGGAGCGGGAGGGTTCTACAATGAGCAGTTCTTC. It is translated as CASTPRGAGGFYNEQFF.

The V and J genes are TRBV15 and TRBJ1-5, with D maybe TRBD1 (6 bases). The CDR3 loop spans 17 amino acids. Germline CDR1 LNHNV, CDR2 YYDKDF (reference sequence). Trimming took off 2 bases at V and 0 bases at J, with 14 bases between the two ends. CDR3 loop: CATSRRSPGHSNQPQHF. The CDR3 DNA sequence: TGTGCCACCAGCAGAAGGTCGCCGGGACATAGCAATCAGCCCCAGCATTTT.

The V gene is TRBV27, the J gene TRBJ2-3; D unclear. Germline-derived CDR1 and CDR2 are MNHEY and SMNVEV (reference sequence). The CDR3 contains 14 residues. V was cut by 10 bases and J by 4 bases, with 18 bases left in between. CDR3 region: CATVSIEVPDTQYF. The DNA for the CDR3 is TGTGCCACCGTATCAATAGAAGTCCCAGATACGCAGTATTTT.

This sequence joins TRBV19 and TRBJ1-1; tentatively, D is TRBD1 (5 bases). V was trimmed by 6 bases and J by 8 bases, leaving 16 bases between them. This CDR3 contains 13 residues. The V gene's germline CDR1 is LNHDA and CDR2 SQIVND (reference sequence). CDR3: CASRTPGLQEAFF. The CDR3 DNA follows: TGTGCCAGTAGGACCCCGGGACTGCAGGAAGCTTTCTTT. The full variable domain, with the rest looked up from reference TRBV19 and TRBJ1-1, is DGGITQSPKYLFRKEGQNVTLSCEQNLNHDAMYWYRQDPGQGLRLIYYSQIVNDFQKGDIAEGYSVSREKKESFPLTVTSAQKNPTAFYLCASRTPGLQEAFFGQGTRLTVV.